These 18 T cell receptor beta chains share one sample of origin, sequenced in a study of blood T cells in healthy people across ages. The second PCR ran about 6 to 11 cycles with a sample-barcoded 5' primer and J-beta primers. MiXCR was run by TCRdb on the 5' RACE reads, yielding one entry per CDR3 protein. The sample shows 700,000 to 950,000 distinct CDR3 sequences, nearly 60% of them seen only once. The source material was blood. The receptors derive from a man aged 30-40 years in good health.

This sequence joins TRBV7-3 and TRBJ2-5; the match to TRBD2 covers 9 bases. J lost 11 bases, V lost 5 bases, and 12 bases had no gene match. CDR3 length: 14 amino acids. The germline gives CDR1 SGHTA, CDR2 FQGTGA. CDR3 DNA: TGTGCCAGCAGCGGGGCGGGAGGGCACAATGAGCAGTACTTC. Amino acid sequence: CASSGAGGHNEQYF.

The chain joins TRBV5-1 to TRBJ1-1, with 7 bases matching TRBD1. There are 14 residues in the CDR3. V shed 4 bases and J 1 base; nucleotides not matched to a gene: 4. Germline V gene sequence: CDR1 SGHRS, CDR2 YFSETQ. The CDR3 here is CASSTGTENTEAFF. The CDR3 region has the DNA TGCGCCAGCAGCACCGGGACAGAGAACACTGAAGCTTTCTTT.

The chain uses TRBV12-3 or TRBV12-4 and TRBJ1-6; D uncertain. V lost 7 bases and J 7 bases, leaving 14 bases between the germline ends. The CDR3 has 14 residues. In DNA, the CDR3 is TGTGCCAGCACCACGGCGGGTTGGAATTCACCCCTCCACTTT. Amino acids: CASTTAGWNSPLHF.

This chain uses TRBV7-9 with TRBJ2-1; D possibly matches TRBD1 or TRBD2 (6 bases each). Trimming removed 3 bases at V and 1 base at J, with 10 bases between. From germline, CDR1 is SEHNR and CDR2 FQNEAQ (reference sequence). The CDR3 consists of 15 residues. The CDR3 spells CASSFEGGSYNEQFF. The CDR3 DNA follows: TGTGCCAGCAGCTTCGAGGGGGGATCCTACAATGAGCAGTTCTTC.

This chain links TRBV15 with TRBJ2-3, with D unclear. The V end lost 9 bases, the J end lost 2 bases, and 9 bases lay between the germline ends. The CDR3 loop spans 12 amino acids. Germline CDR1 reads LNHNV; CDR2 reads YYDKDF (reference sequence). CDR3 loop: CATSSATDTQYF. The CDR3 region has the DNA TGTGCCACGTCGTCGGCCACAGATACGCAGTATTTT.

A remark on this clonotype: Germline is not matched at one junction end, which may reflect a read error. V and J are TRBV24-1 and TRBJ2-1; 9 bases agree with TRBD2. Per the germline V gene, CDR1 is KGHDR and CDR2 is SFDVKD. The CDR3 length is 15 residues. The CDR3 nucleotides read TGTACCACCAGTGAGGCGGGGGGGAACTACAATGAGCAGTTCTTC. It translates to CTTSEAGGNYNEQFF.

The J gene is TRBJ2-3, the V gene TRBV20-1; TRBD2 matches 8 bases. The CDR3 runs to 16 residues. Germline loops: CDR1 DFQATT, CDR2 SNEGSKA (reference sequence). V trimming: 0 bases; J trimming: 2 bases; junction bases outside the gene matches: 7. For the CDR3, the DNA is TGCAGTGCTAGAGATCCCTCTAGCGGGCACACAGATACGCAGTATTTT. It specifies CSARDPSSGHTDTQYF.

This chain uses TRBV12-3 or TRBV12-4 with TRBJ1-1; 11 bases align to TRBD1. CDR3 length equals 15 residues. With V trimmed by 5 bases and J by 5 bases, 7 bases remained unmatched. This CDR3 reads CASSTMDRGPTEAFF. CDR3 in DNA: TGTGCCAGCAGTACTATGGACAGGGGGCCTACTGAAGCTTTCTTT.

The rearrangement uses TRBV7-9 and TRBJ2-1; possible D gene TRBD2, 5 bases. The V end was cut by 5 bases, the J end by 5 bases, with 13 bases between. Germline loops: CDR1 SEHNR, CDR2 FQNEAQ (reference sequence). This CDR3 is built from 14 residues. CDR3 sequence: CASSDPGWNNEQFF. The CDR3, as DNA: TGTGCCAGCAGCGATCCGGGATGGAACAATGAGCAGTTCTTC. The full variable domain, rest sourced from reference TRBV7-9 and TRBJ2-1, is DTGVSQNPRHKITKRGQNVTFRCDPISEHNRLYWYRQTLGQGPEFLTYFQNEAQLEKSRLLSDRFSAERPKGSFSTLEIQRTEQGDSAMYLCASSDPGWNNEQFFGPGTRLTVL.

This clonotype came up a few times. The chain has TRBV2 and TRBJ2-5, with D tentatively TRBD1 (6 bases). This CDR3 contains 14 residues. V dropped 4 bases and J dropped 2 bases, with 11 bases sitting between them. In germline, CDR1 is SNHLY, CDR2 FYNNEI. In DNA, the CDR3 is TGTGCCAGCAGTGCTGGGACAAATCAAGAGACCCAGTACTTC. Translation: CASSAGTNQETQYF.

CDR3: CASSLGLAGGQNEQFF. As DNA, the CDR3 is TGTGCCAGCAGTTTAGGGCTAGCGGGAGGGCAGAATGAGCAGTTCTTC. This chain uses TRBV28 with TRBJ2-1; 12 bases fit TRBD2. With 2 bases clipped from V and 7 bases from J, the junction kept 6 bases outside the gene matches. CDR3 size: 16 residues. From germline, CDR1 is MDHEN and CDR2 SYDVKM.

This clonotype was picked up a small number of times. This sequence joins TRBV7-2 and TRBJ1-4; D possibly corresponds to TRBD1 (5 bases). CDR3 length: 15 amino acids. Looked up from germline, CDR1 is SGHTA and CDR2 is FQGNSA. V lost 5 bases and J lost 2, with 12 bases in between. As DNA, the CDR3 is TGTGCCAGCAGCGGCAGGGCAACCACTAATGAAAAACTGTTTTTT. Its translation is CASSGRATTNEKLFF.

V usage is TRBV29-1 and J usage is TRBJ2-7, with 7 bases lining up with TRBD2. The CDR3 has 14 amino acids. CDR1 is SQVTM and CDR2 is ANQGSEA in the germline V gene. After removal of 8 bases from V and 5 bases from J, the junction contained 15 bases not matched to a gene. CDR3 sequence (DNA): TGCAGCCTCGTTAGGGGAGGGCCAAGAGACGAGCAGTACTTC. It translates to CSLVRGGPRDEQYF.

This rearrangement joins TRBV2 to TRBJ2-5, with D perhaps matching TRBD2 (5 bases). Trimming pared 5 bases from V and 4 bases from J, leaving 14 bases between. From germline, CDR1 is SNHLY and CDR2 FYNNEI. This CDR3 spans 14 amino acids. The CDR3 region is CASSRTVSRETQYF. As DNA, the CDR3 is TGTGCCAGCAGTCGGACTGTAAGCCGAGAGACCCAGTACTTC.

This chain joins TRBV28 and TRBJ2-7; the D gene is possibly TRBD2 (6 bases). CDR1 and CDR2 from the germline V gene are MDHEN and SYDVKM. Trimming stripped 1 base from V and 0 bases from J, with 10 bases between. This CDR3 comprises 15 residues. The CDR3 DNA sequence: TGTGCCAGCAGTTTATTAGGGACTTACTCCTACGAGCAGTACTTC. Amino acid sequence: CASSLLGTYSYEQYF.

This chain uses TRBV10-3 with TRBJ2-5; TRBD2 matches 9 bases. Unmatched junction bases numbered 7, after V lost 0 bases and J lost 5 bases. Germline loops: CDR1 ENHRY, CDR2 SYGVKD. CDR3 length: 16 amino acids. The CDR3 loop reads CAISESSSGIWETQYF. The CDR3 coding sequence is TGTGCCATCAGTGAGTCTTCTAGCGGGATTTGGGAGACCCAGTACTTC.

About this clonotype: Mismatch with germline at one junction end may stem from a read error. The genes are TRBV14 and TRBJ1-5; 8 bases fit TRBD1. The germline V gene encodes CDR1 SGHDN and CDR2 FVKESK. The CDR3 totals 13 residues. The CDR3 loop is CAGSQGAGQPQHF. The CDR3 DNA is TGTGCCGGCAGCCAGGGGGCTGGACAGCCCCAGCATTTT.

This clonotype was picked up one time. CDR3: CASSLFVGMTDTQYF. For the CDR3, the DNA is TGTGCCAGCAGTTTGTTTGTAGGGATGACAGATACGCAGTATTTT. The chain links TRBV12-3 or TRBV12-4 to TRBJ2-3; D gene unclear. The CDR3 is 15 residues long. V was pared by 3 bases and J by 3 bases, with 13 bases between.